This TCR beta chain stems from a study of T-cell reconstitution after alpha-beta-depleted transplantation in children. Unique molecular identifiers were used to barcode this TCRbeta library. Each CDR3 protein gets one entry after TCRdb re-called the PCR reads with MiXCR. The repertoire has hundreds of thousands of distinct CDR3 sequences, under 15% of them found once; the top ten carry more than 5.5%. V lost 5 bases and J lost 0; bases outside the gene matches: 7. CDR3 length equals 16 residues. Germline CDR1 reads LGHNA; CDR2 reads YSLEER. This sample comprised PBMCs from the stem cell graft donor, obtained from the stem cell graft. The sequence was collected from a human donor who donated a stem cell graft to a child with combined immunodeficiency. The V and J genes are TRBV4-3 and TRBJ2-1; TRBD2 agrees at 7 bases. The DNA of the CDR3 is TGCGCCAGCAGCTCTAACGGGGGGAGCTCCTACAATGAGCAGTTCTTC. Residues: CASSSNGGSSYNEQFF.